This TCR beta chain was found in a study of blood T cell repertoires in COVID-19. Study details: Material from acute and convalescent COVID-19 was sourced from the United States, Italy and Spain.

Germline values: CDR1 SNHLY, CDR2 FYNNEI. This CDR3 comprises 14 residues. With 3 bases removed from V and 4 bases from J, the gap between germline ends came to 10 bases. Cohorts were based on clinical histories the participants reported. What the recovered Cohort 3 donors had was two negative PCRs, clearance, or symptom resolution. The authors' processing: From reference gene primer amplification, estimates of nucleated cell counts were derived. Sequenced by immunoSEQ multiplex PCR; TCRdb stores in-frame clones only, minus some. The DNA gave D and trimming, while V, J and clone size come from that table. The sample consists of about 200,000 clones, around 92% of them appearing once.

The TCR originated in a woman aged 18-29 years who had recovered from COVID-19. The specimen sequenced was PBMCs or T cells enriched from blood (not recorded which). The chain carries TRBV2 and TRBJ1-5; D is perhaps TRBD1 (5 bases). CDR3 DNA: TGTGCCAGCAGTGACAGACAGTCGAATCAGCCCCAGCATTTT. It yields the protein CASSDRQSNQPQHF.